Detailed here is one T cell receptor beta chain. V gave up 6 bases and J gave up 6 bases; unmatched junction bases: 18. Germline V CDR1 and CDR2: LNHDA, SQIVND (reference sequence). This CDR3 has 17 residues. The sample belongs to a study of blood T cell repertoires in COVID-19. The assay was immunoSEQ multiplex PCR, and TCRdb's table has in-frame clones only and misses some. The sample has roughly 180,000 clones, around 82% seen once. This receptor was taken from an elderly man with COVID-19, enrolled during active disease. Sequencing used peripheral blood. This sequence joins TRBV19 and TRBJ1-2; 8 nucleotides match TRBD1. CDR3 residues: CASRDVGTGSNGDGYTF. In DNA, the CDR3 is TGTGCCAGTAGGGATGTAGGGACAGGATCTAATGGGGATGGCTACACCTTC.